The 30 T cell receptor beta chains below all came from one sample that was sequenced in a study of T cell responses to AZD1222 COVID-19 vaccine. This table comes from immunoSEQ multiplex PCR, and its TCRdb copy is limited to in-frame clones, with some not included. Among under 150,000 clones listed, roughly four fifths were seen once. The sample consisted of peripheral blood, taken on day 0 of MenACWY control vaccination. These receptors originate from an adult in good health.

The chain uses TRBV5-4 and TRBJ2-5, with no clear D. The CDR3 is made up of 13 amino acids. The ends were cut back, 0 bases at V and 3 bases at J, with 6 bases in the middle. Germline values: CDR1 SGHNT, CDR2 YYREEE (reference sequence). The CDR3 region is CASSLVGEETQYF. CDR3 nucleotides: TGTGCCAGCAGCTTGGTTGGGGAAGAGACCCAGTACTTC.

V gene TRBV28 combines with J gene TRBJ2-7; D is possibly TRBD1 (5 bases). Trimming took off 5 bases at V and 0 bases at J, with 14 bases between the two ends. Germline assignment: CDR1 MDHEN and CDR2 SYDVKM. CDR3 length equals 15 residues. DNA of the CDR3: TGTGCCAGCAGTCCGGGCAGGGAACCCTCCTACGAGCAGTACGTC. The encoded protein is CASSPGREPSYEQYV.

The CDR3 is CASSRGTSGGRNTGELFF. The CDR3 region has the DNA TGCGCCAGCAGCAGAGGGACTAGCGGGGGAAGGAACACCGGGGAGCTGTTTTTT. The J gene is TRBJ2-2, the V gene TRBV5-1; 14 bases agree with TRBD2. V was pared by 4 bases and J by 1 base, with 6 bases of the junction left unmatched. CDR1 is SGHRS and CDR2 is YFSETQ in the germline V gene. CDR3 length: 18 residues.

This clone turned up a few times. The CDR3 DNA reads TGTGCCAGCAGTCCGGGACAGGGAAGTAATTCACCCCTCCACTTT. This sequence encodes CASSPGQGSNSPLHF. This chain uses TRBV2 with TRBJ1-6; 9 bases align to TRBD1. CDR1 SNHLY and CDR2 FYNNEI come from the germline V gene. The CDR3 totals 15 residues. V gave up 5 bases and J gave up 6 bases; unmatched junction bases: 5.

V gene TRBV6-1 combines with J gene TRBJ2-7; perhaps TRBD1 as D (6 bases). V gave up 0 bases and J gave up 0 bases, with 15 bases separating them. Germline values: CDR1 MNHNS, CDR2 SASEGT. CDR3 length equals 17 residues. CDR3 sequence (DNA): TGTGCCAGCAGTGAAGCGCGATGGACAGCGAGCTCCTACGAGCAGTACTTC. Translating it yields CASSEARWTASSYEQYF.

The V gene is TRBV7-9, the J gene TRBJ2-7; D tentatively reads TRBD1 or TRBD2 (5 bases each). CDR3 length: 16 residues. Germline CDR1 SEHNR, CDR2 FQNEAQ (reference sequence). V was cut by 5 bases and J by 0 bases, with 17 bases left in between. The CDR3 DNA reads as TGTGCCAGCAGCCAATGGGACCGGGATAGCTCCTACGAGCAGTACTTC. Translating gives CASSQWDRDSSYEQYF.

The gene calls are TRBV5-6 and TRBJ1-2, with D unclear. The germline V and J ends were trimmed by 1 base and 8 bases, with 15 bases remaining between them. Germline V lookup: CDR1 SGHDT, CDR2 YYEEEE. The CDR3 has 14 residues. The CDR3 DNA reads as TGTGCCAGCAGCTTGAAAGCGATCGGGTTCGGCTACACCTTC. This translates into CASSLKAIGFGYTF.

The gene calls are TRBV13 and TRBJ1-4; TRBD1 agrees at 7 bases. Trimming cost V 4 bases and J 1 base; bases outside gene matches: 6. CDR1 is PRHDT and CDR2 is FYEKMQ in the germline V gene (reference sequence). The CDR3 length is 16 residues. The CDR3 bases are TGTGCCAGCAGCTCACAGGGGTTCGAAACTAATGAAAAACTGTTTTTT. The encoded protein is CASSSQGFETNEKLFF.

The rearrangement joins TRBV4-2 to TRBJ1-2, with a weak D call TRBD1 (5 bases). The CDR3 contains 14 residues. V gave up 0 bases and J gave up 6 bases, with 11 bases separating them. From germline, CDR1 is LGHNA and CDR2 YNFKEQ. This CDR3 reads CASSQDSGEDGYTF. CDR3 nucleotide sequence: TGTGCCAGCAGCCAAGATTCGGGGGAGGATGGCTACACCTTC.

This chain connects TRBV7-8 to TRBJ2-5; 8 nucleotides match TRBD2. The ends lost 3 bases at V and 5 bases at J; junction bases unmatched: 5. The CDR3 has 14 amino acids. Germline assignment: CDR1 SGHVS and CDR2 FQNEAQ. CDR3 in amino acids: CASSLNGRVETQYF. DNA of the CDR3: TGTGCCAGCAGCTTGAACGGGAGGGTCGAGACCCAGTACTTC.

As regards this clone: Other DNA sequences in this specimen translate into the identical CDR3. The CDR3 DNA sequence: TGTGCCAGTAGTACAGGGCTGAACACTGAAGCTTTCTTT. Translating it yields CASSTGLNTEAFF. The chain is built from TRBV19 and TRBJ1-1; possibly TRBD1 for D (5 bases). The CDR3 has 13 residues. Germline V CDR1 and CDR2: LNHDA, SQIVND (reference sequence). V was pared by 4 bases and J by 0 bases, with 6 bases between.

About this clone: A read error may account for a junction end that differs from germline. The chain uses TRBV10-3 and TRBJ1-2; D may be TRBD1 (6 bases). The CDR3 loop spans 11 amino acids. Germline loops: CDR1 ENHRY, CDR2 SYGVKD. This chain's CDR3 is CAISEQGNPFF. The CDR3 DNA is TGTGCCATCAGTGAGCAGGGGAACCCTTTCTTC.

J is TRBJ2-6 and V is TRBV11-2; 8 bases agree with TRBD1. This CDR3 is built from 16 residues. Germline lookup yields CDR1 SGHAT and CDR2 FQNNGV. After removal of 5 bases from V and 2 bases from J, the junction contained 5 bases not matched to a gene. The CDR3, as DNA: TGTGCCAGCAGCCGGTCACAGGGGGCTGGGGCCAACGTCCTGACTTTC. Its protein product is CASSRSQGAGANVLTF.

V usage is TRBV10-1 and J usage is TRBJ1-1; the match to TRBD1 covers 7 bases. The CDR3 runs 13 residues. CDR1 is WNHNN and CDR2 is SYGVQD in the germline V gene (reference sequence). CDR3 coding DNA: TGCGCAACCCGGACAGGTCCGAACACTGAAGCTTTCTTT. It translates to CATRTGPNTEAFF.

V usage is TRBV14 and J usage is TRBJ2-7, with D unclear. The germline V gene encodes CDR1 SGHDN and CDR2 FVKESK. The germline V and J ends were trimmed by 4 bases and 3 bases, with 13 bases remaining between them. This CDR3 region has 14 residues. Written as DNA, the CDR3 is TGTGCCAGCAGCCCTATCGGAAAGGGCTACGAGCAGTACGTC. Translated: CASSPIGKGYEQYV.

The chain joins TRBV7-9 to TRBJ2-1; D assignment may be TRBD1 or TRBD2 (5 bases each). The CDR3 consists of 18 residues. The V gene's germline CDR1 is SEHNR and CDR2 FQNEAQ (reference sequence). The V end was cut by 1 base, the J end by 0 bases, with 16 bases between. The CDR3 DNA reads TGTGCCAGCAGCTTAGAAGGACTCCCTCAGGGCTCCTACAATGAGCAGTTCTTC. Its protein is CASSLEGLPQGSYNEQFF.

This clone was recorded once. The gene calls are TRBV2 and TRBJ1-3; D is unclear. Germline V gene lookup returns CDR1 SNHLY and CDR2 FYNNEI. V lost 6 bases, J lost 4 bases, and 10 bases lay in between. The CDR3 sequence is 13 residues long. The CDR3 spells CASRGALGNTIYF. CDR3 nucleotides: TGTGCCAGCAGGGGAGCTTTGGGAAACACCATATATTTT.

This clone has a handful of counts. V gene TRBV19 combines with J gene TRBJ2-3; D possibly corresponds to TRBD1 (5 bases). The CDR3 has 14 residues. The V and J ends lost 2 bases and 4 bases respectively, with 10 bases between them. CDR1 and CDR2 from the germline V gene are LNHDA and SQIVND (reference sequence). The CDR3 loop is CASSIQGRADTQYF. The DNA of the CDR3 is TGTGCCAGTAGTATACAGGGAAGGGCAGATACGCAGTATTTT.

This clone appeared a single time. The chain has TRBV6-5 and TRBJ2-4, with TRBD2 identical over 12 bases. Germline CDR1 reads MNHEY; CDR2 reads SVGAGI. Trimming removed 8 bases from V and 1 base from J; junction bases left unmatched: 3. This CDR3 contains 15 residues. The CDR3 DNA sequence: TGTGCCAGCCGAGGACTAGCGGGGGCCAAAAACATTCAGTACTTC. It codes for CASRGLAGAKNIQYF.

This clone was observed once. The rearrangement joins TRBV9 to TRBJ2-2, with D hard to call. Germline V gene data show CDR1 as SGDLS and CDR2 as YYNGEE. Trimming took 4 bases from V and 6 from J, leaving 16 bases between them. This CDR3 contains 15 residues. DNA of the CDR3: TGTGCCAGCAGCCCCCAGGTCGAGGCGGCCGGGGAGCTGTTTTTT. It is translated as CASSPQVEAAGELFF.

This rearrangement joins TRBV7-9 to TRBJ2-7; a possible D gene is TRBD1 (5 bases). Per germline, CDR1 SEHNR and CDR2 FQNEAQ (reference sequence). Trimming stripped 6 bases from V and 4 bases from J, with 7 bases between. This CDR3 has 11 amino acids. CDR3 bases: TGTGCCAGCAGGACAGCTTACGAGCAGTACTTC. It encodes CASRTAYEQYF.

The chain recombines TRBV3-1 (or the pseudogene TRBV3-2) with TRBJ2-4; D ambiguous. There are 14 residues in the CDR3. Germline V CDR1 and CDR2: LGHDT, YNNKEL (reference sequence). V lost 2 bases and J 4 bases, leaving 9 bases between the germline ends. The CDR3 nucleotides are TGTGCCAGCAGCCAATCGGTCAGTAAAAACATTCAGTACTTC. It encodes CASSQSVSKNIQYF.

This clone was seen many times. The chain uses TRBV2 and TRBJ1-5; 8 bases align to TRBD1. From germline, CDR1 is SNHLY and CDR2 FYNNEI. The CDR3 spans 13 residues. The J segment lost 6 bases and the V segment lost 7 bases, leaving 5 bases of the junction unmatched. CDR3 nucleotides: TGTGCCAGCACCGGACAGGGTGGTCAGCCCCAGCATTTT. It yields the protein CASTGQGGQPQHF.

The rearrangement uses TRBV27 and TRBJ1-1; D call uncertain. This CDR3 is 13 amino acids long. Germline CDR1 is MNHEY and CDR2 is SMNVEV (reference sequence). Trimming took off 2 bases at V and 1 base at J, with 5 bases between the two ends. CDR3 loop: CASSLRKNTEAFF. CDR3 in DNA: TGTGCCAGCAGTTTAAGAAAGAACACTGAAGCTTTCTTT.

The CDR3 nucleotides are TGTGCTAGTGGTTTTCTGGGGGGCACTGAAGCTTTCTTT. Its translation is CASGFLGGTEAFF. V gene TRBV12-5 combines with J gene TRBJ1-1, with a possible D match to TRBD1 (5 bases). This CDR3 has 13 residues. Germline V lookup: CDR1 LGHNT, CDR2 FRNRAP. V gave up 3 bases and J gave up 4 bases, with 9 bases separating them. Filled out from reference TRBV12-5 and TRBJ1-1, the complete variable domain reads DARVTQTPRHKVTEMGQEVTMRCQPILGHNTVFWYRQTMMQGLELLAYFRNRAPLDDSGMPKDRFSAEMPDATLATLKIQPSEPRDSAVYFCASGFLGGTEAFFGQGTRLTVV.

The chain has TRBV24-1 and TRBJ1-5; no clear D. The germline gives CDR1 KGHDR, CDR2 SFDVKD. The V gene lost 5 bases and the J gene lost 4 bases, with 11 bases spanning the gap. The CDR3 runs to 14 residues. CDR3 nucleotides: TGTGCCACCAGTGCGAACGGGGTGAATCAGCCCCAGCATTTT. Its translation is CATSANGVNQPQHF.

CDR3 nucleotide sequence: TGTGCCAGCAGCCGGGGCAGGGTAGAGGAAAAACTGTTTTTT. It translates to CASSRGRVEEKLFF. The chain uses TRBV3-1 (or the pseudogene TRBV3-2) and TRBJ1-4; maybe TRBD1 (5 bases). Germline-derived CDR1 and CDR2 are LGHDT and YNNKEL (reference sequence). The CDR3 covers 14 residues. V lost 4 bases to trimming and J lost 8 bases, with 14 bases between them.

This sequence joins TRBV19 and TRBJ2-5; 7 positions match TRBD1. The germline V gene encodes CDR1 LNHDA and CDR2 SQIVND (reference sequence). V trimming: 3 bases; J trimming: 10 bases; junction bases outside the gene matches: 14. This CDR3 has 15 amino acids. Here the CDR3 reads CASSIRTGPLRDQYF. CDR3 coding DNA: TGTGCCAGTAGTATCCGGACAGGACCCCTTAGGGACCAGTACTTC.

The V call is TRBV3-1 (or the pseudogene TRBV3-2), the J call TRBJ1-1, with D unclear. V lost 0 bases, J lost 4 bases, and 12 bases lay in between. Per germline, CDR1 LGHDT and CDR2 YNNKEL (reference sequence). CDR3 size: 15 residues. In DNA form, the CDR3 reads TGTGCCAGCAGCCAAGATCTGACCGGCCCCACTGAAGCTTTCTTT. Its protein product is CASSQDLTGPTEAFF.

This chain links TRBV7-6 with TRBJ1-5; 9 bases map to TRBD1. CDR3 size: 15 residues. Germline loops: CDR1 SGHVS, CDR2 FNYEAQ. Trimming removed 5 bases from V and 2 bases from J; junction bases left unmatched: 4. For the CDR3, the DNA is TGTGCCAGCAGCCCGGGACAGGGAGGCAATCAGCCCCAGCATTTT. Its protein is CASSPGQGGNQPQHF.